These 14 T cell receptor beta chains were sequenced from one sample in a study of cytomegalovirus exposure and HLA in healthy donors. The primer mix had 60 Vbeta and 13 Jbeta primers. Clones were sequenced by immunoSEQ multiplex PCR, and TCRdb holds only the in-frame ones, with some missing. Its table lists just under 60,000 clones. The source material was PBMCs. All receptors come from a male donor in good health and CMV-seronegative.

The genes are TRBV30 and TRBJ2-1; 10 nucleotides align to TRBD1. V gave up 3 bases and J gave up 5 bases; unmatched junction bases: 4. CDR1 GTSNPN and CDR2 SVGIG come from the germline V gene (reference sequence). CDR3 size: 14 residues. The CDR3 DNA sequence: TGTGCCTGGAGGGACAGGGGGAACGACAATGAGCAGTTCTTC. Translating gives CAWRDRGNDNEQFF. Variable domain in full (rest from reference TRBV30 and TRBJ2-1): SQTIHQWPATLVQPVGSPLSLECTVEGTSNPNLYWYRQAAGRGLQLLFYSVGIGQISSEVPQNLSASRPQDRQFILSSKKLLLSDSGFYLCAWRDRGNDNEQFFGPGTRLTVL.

The chain has TRBV29-1 and TRBJ1-2, with D tentatively TRBD1 (5 bases). The V and J ends lost 6 bases and 1 base respectively, with 9 bases between them. The CDR3 covers 12 residues. Germline assignment: CDR1 SQVTM and CDR2 ANQGSEA. The CDR3 region is CSVDSLNYGYTF. CDR3 DNA sequence: TGCAGCGTCGACAGCCTTAACTATGGCTACACCTTC. Supplemented by reference TRBV29-1 and TRBJ1-2, the full variable domain reads SAVISQKPSRDICQRGTSLTIQCQVDSQVTMMFWYRQQPGQSLTLIATANQGSEATYESGFVIDKFPISRPNLTFSTLTVSNMSPEDSSIYLCSVDSLNYGYTFGSGTRLTVV.

CDR3 in DNA: TGTGCCAGCAGCTTGGAGGCTAGCGGAGACACAGATACGCAGTATTTT. Translation: CASSLEASGDTDTQYF. The rearrangement uses TRBV5-4 and TRBJ2-3; 7 nucleotides line up with TRBD2. Germline values: CDR1 SGHNT, CDR2 YYREEE (reference sequence). The junction had 6 bases not matched to a gene; V was cut back by 0 bases and J by 2 bases. The CDR3 extends over 16 amino acids.

The gene calls are TRBV4-1 and TRBJ2-2, with TRBD2 as a possible D gene (5 bases). The V gene lost 4 bases and the J gene lost 7 bases, with 13 bases spanning the gap. CDR3 length equals 14 residues. Germline values: CDR1 MGHRA, CDR2 YSYEKL. CDR3 in DNA: TGCGCCAGCAGCCGAGACTATCTTGGCGGGGAGCTGTTTTTT. Encoded protein: CASSRDYLGGELFF.

The V call is TRBV27, the J call TRBJ2-3; no definite D call. This CDR3 is 14 amino acids long. From germline, CDR1 is MNHEY and CDR2 SMNVEV (reference sequence). Trimming removed 2 bases at V and 0 bases at J, with 6 bases between. DNA of the CDR3: TGTGCCAGCAGTTTAGGGCTAAGCACAGATACGCAGTATTTT. It specifies CASSLGLSTDTQYF.

V is TRBV6-5 and J is TRBJ1-4; 7 nucleotides line up with TRBD1. The CDR3 runs to 15 residues. V dropped 6 bases and J dropped 6; count of bases not matched to a gene: 10. The germline CDR1 and CDR2 sequences are MNHEY and SVGAGI. The DNA of the CDR3 is TGTGCCAGCAGCCGTACAGGGGTTAAGTATGAAAAACTGTTTTTT. Encoded protein: CASSRTGVKYEKLFF.

The V gene is TRBV11-2, the J gene TRBJ2-7, with 8 bases identical to TRBD2. The CDR3 is made up of 15 amino acids. Trimming removed 6 bases from V and 4 bases from J; junction bases left unmatched: 11. CDR1 is SGHAT and CDR2 is FQNNGV in the germline V gene. CDR3 bases: TGTGCCAGCAGTCTCTCACCGGGAGGGGGGTACGAGCAGTACTTC. The encoded protein is CASSLSPGGGYEQYF.

CDR3 DNA: TGTGCCAGCAGCCGGGGGACCCTCAAAGGGGAGCAGTACTTC. Its translation: CASSRGTLKGEQYF. The chain joins TRBV28 to TRBJ2-7, with D possibly TRBD2 on 6 matching bases. Trimming removed 6 bases from V and 7 bases from J, with 19 bases in between. The CDR3 contains 14 residues. The germline gives CDR1 MDHEN, CDR2 SYDVKM.

The rearrangement links TRBV4-1 to TRBJ1-2, with TRBD1 as a possible D gene (6 bases). The length of the CDR3 is 16 residues. Germline V gene data show CDR1 as MGHRA and CDR2 as YSYEKL. V lost 3 bases and J lost 5, with 19 bases in between. In DNA form, the CDR3 reads TGCGCCAGCAGCCATATTCCTCAGGGGATTCGGTATGGCTACACCTTC. Encoded protein: CASSHIPQGIRYGYTF.

The genes are TRBV11-1 and TRBJ2-3; TRBD2 aligns across 10 bases. With V trimmed by 3 bases and J by 5 bases, 5 bases remained unmatched. Germline CDR1 is SGHAT and CDR2 is FQDESV (reference sequence). This CDR3 spans 15 amino acids. The CDR3 DNA reads TGTGCCAGCAGCTTCCGGACTAGCGGCTTAGATACGCAGTATTTT. Its translation: CASSFRTSGLDTQYF.

As for this clone: The same CDR3 is also encoded by other DNA sequences in this sample. The V gene is TRBV19, the J gene TRBJ2-7, with D tentatively TRBD1 (6 bases). This CDR3 has 14 residues. CDR1 LNHDA and CDR2 SQIVND come from the germline V gene (reference sequence). Trimming left V 3 bases short and J 2 bases short, with 11 bases between. The DNA for the CDR3 is TGTGCCAGTAGTATCTCAACAGGGACCTACGAGCAGTACTTC. It codes for CASSISTGTYEQYF.

The J gene is TRBJ1-4, the V gene TRBV7-9; D is uncertain. The CDR3 is made up of 12 amino acids. Germline CDR1 SEHNR, CDR2 FQNEAQ (reference sequence). V lost 5 bases and J lost 8, with 9 bases in between. The CDR3 nucleotides read TGTGCCAGCAGCCCGGGTGGGGAAAAACTGTTTTTT. Its translation is CASSPGGEKLFF.

The V gene is TRBV28, the J gene TRBJ2-7; TRBD1 matches at 8 bases. The CDR3 sequence is 15 residues long. V gave up 5 bases and J gave up 2 bases; unmatched junction bases: 8. Germline loops: CDR1 MDHEN, CDR2 SYDVKM. The CDR3 sequence: CASSPGTGYAYEQYF. CDR3 in DNA: TGTGCCAGCAGTCCTGGGACAGGATACGCCTACGAGCAGTACTTC.

As to this clone: Sequence at one end of the junction differs from germline and may be a read error. The rearrangement joins TRBV28 to TRBJ2-7; D is perhaps TRBD2 (7 bases). The CDR3 extends over 12 amino acids. In germline, CDR1 is MDHEN, CDR2 SYDVKM. The CDR3, as DNA: TGTGCCAGCAGTTTAGGGGGGGCAGGGCATCACTTC. As protein: CASSLGGAGHHF.